A selection of T cell receptor beta chains follows, all from one sample in a study of blood T cell repertoires in COVID-19. Sequencing used immunoSEQ multiplex PCR; TCRdb keeps in-frame clones, though not all of them. The profile shows tens of thousands of clones, roughly 74% of them singletons. Sequenced material: peripheral blood. The receptors stem from a man aged 70 or older with COVID-19, enrolled during active disease. Each CDR3 is given with its conserved first and last residue. The D gene is left open where the match is weak. The listing skips clone size in some rows; elsewhere it reads once, few, many or a size class.

>TRBD1|TRBJ1-4|-|TRBV5-5
TGTGCCAGCAGCAGAGAGACAGGGGGTTGGGAAAAACTGTTTTTT
CASSRETGGWEKLFF
>-|TRBJ2-7|-|TRBV2
TGTGCCAGCAGTCAGGTTGCCTACGAGCAGTACTTC
CASSQVAYEQYF
>TRBD1|TRBJ1-5|few|TRBV5-6
TGTGCCAGCACTACCCGGGGCCGACAGGGACAACAGCCCCAGCATTTT
CASTTRGRQGQQPQHF
>TRBD2|TRBJ2-7|few|TRBV7-2
TGTGCCAGCAGCTTAGCTCGACCTGACTTACTAGCGGGAGACCTTAACGCGTACGAGCAGTACTTC
CASSLARPDLLAGDLNAYEQYF
>TRBD2|TRBJ2-4|-|TRBV7-9
TGTGCCAGCAGCTTAGCCCTAGCGGGAGGGCCGGGGGAAAACATTCAGTACTTC
CASSLALAGGPGENIQYF
>TRBD1|TRBJ2-3|-|TRBV13
TGTGCCAGCAGCTTCGGTTCCTGGGGACAGGGGGCAGCGACAGATACGCAGTATTTT
CASSFGSWGQGAATDTQYF
>-|TRBJ1-2|-|TRBV30
TGTGCCTGGAGTGTATTAACGGGCTATGGCTACACCTTC
CAWSVLTGYGYTF
>TRBD1|TRBJ2-2|-|TRBV27
TGTGCCAGCGGAGACAGGGTCGTCACCGGGGAGCTGTTTTTT
CASGDRVVTGELFF
>TRBD1|TRBJ1-2|many|TRBV19
TGTGCCAGTAGTACAACAGGGGGAGTGACCTCTGGCTACACCTTC
CASSTTGGVTSGYTF
>-|TRBJ2-7|-|TRBV18
TGTGCCAGCTCGTCCGGGACAATGGTCTACGAGCAGTACTTC
CASSSGTMVYEQYF
>TRBD1|TRBJ1-2|-|TRBV18
TGTGCCAGCTCACTTGGACAGGAGTATGGCTACACCTTC
CASSLGQEYGYTF
>-|TRBJ1-1|-|TRBV11-1
TGTGCCAGCAGCTTAGCGGAGTCCGACACTGAAGCTTTCTTT
CASSLAESDTEAFF
>-|TRBJ1-6|-|TRBV11-2
TGTGCCAGCAGCTGGGTGTCCGGGACTTTCTATAATTCACCCCTCCACTTT
CASSWVSGTFYNSPLHF
>TRBD1|TRBJ1-1|once|TRBV30
TGTGCCTGGAATACCGGGACAGTTAACACTGAAGCTTTCTTT
CAWNTGTVNTEAFF
>TRBD2|TRBJ2-3|-|TRBV20-1
TGCAGTGCTAGTGGGCTAGCGGGAGCAGATACGCAGTATTTT
CSASGLAGADTQYF
>TRBD2|TRBJ2-3|-|TRBV18
TGTGCCAGCTCACCACCGCTAGCGGGAGGGCGCCCAGATACGCAGTATTTT
CASSPPLAGGRPDTQYF
>TRBD1|TRBJ1-5|-|TRBV30
TGTGCCTGGAGTGCGACGCGACAGGGTGGCAATCAGCCCCAGCATTTT
CAWSATRQGGNQPQHF
>TRBD2|TRBJ2-1|few|TRBV7-3
TGTGCCAGCAGCTACGAGCGGGGGGCACTGTTCTTC
CASSYERGALFF
>TRBD1|TRBJ2-6|-|TRBV15
TGTGCCACCGCACCGGCAGGGGGCCTTCTTGGGGCCAACGTCCTGACTTTC
CATAPAGGLLGANVLTF
>-|TRBJ2-3|-|TRBV12-3/TRBV12-4
TGTGCCATCACTATGGGCACAGATACGCAGTATTTT
CAITMGTDTQYF
>-|TRBJ1-4|-|TRBV19
TGTGCCAGTAGTAAAACAGCAACTAATGAAAAACTGTTTTTT
CASSKTATNEKLFF
>-|TRBJ2-7|-|TRBV27
TGTGCCAGTCACTACGAGCAGTACTTC
CASHYEQYF
>TRBD1|TRBJ2-2|-|TRBV7-6
TGTGCCAGCAGCCCCAGGACAGGGGGCTACCAAACCGGGGAGCTGTTTTTT
CASSPRTGGYQTGELFF
>-|TRBJ1-1|-|TRBV5-5
TGTGCCAGCAGCTTGGTAGCCCCCGGCAGGGTGAACACTGAAGCTTTCTTT
CASSLVAPGRVNTEAFF